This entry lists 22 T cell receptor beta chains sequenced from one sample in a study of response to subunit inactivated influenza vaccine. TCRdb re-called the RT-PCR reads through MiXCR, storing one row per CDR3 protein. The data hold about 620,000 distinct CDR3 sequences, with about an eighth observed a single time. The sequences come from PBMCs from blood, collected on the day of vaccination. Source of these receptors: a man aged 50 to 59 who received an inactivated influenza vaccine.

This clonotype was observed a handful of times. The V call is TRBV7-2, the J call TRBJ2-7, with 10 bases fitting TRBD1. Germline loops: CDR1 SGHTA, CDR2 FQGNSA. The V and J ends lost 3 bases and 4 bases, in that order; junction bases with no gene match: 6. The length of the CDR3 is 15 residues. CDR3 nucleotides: TGTGCCAGCAGCTTTGACGGGACAGGGGCGTACGAGCAGTACTTC. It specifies CASSFDGTGAYEQYF.

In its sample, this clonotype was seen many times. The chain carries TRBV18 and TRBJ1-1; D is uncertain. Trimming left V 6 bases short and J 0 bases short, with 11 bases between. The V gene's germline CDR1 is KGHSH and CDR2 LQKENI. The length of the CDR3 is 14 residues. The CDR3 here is CASSPSTLNTEAFF. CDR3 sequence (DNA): TGTGCCAGCTCTCCTTCCACCTTGAACACTGAAGCTTTCTTT.

The CDR3 is CSARDLSGKNTEAFF. CDR3 nucleotides: TGCAGTGCTAGAGATCTGAGTGGAAAGAACACTGAAGCTTTCTTT. This chain connects TRBV20-1 to TRBJ1-1; no clear D gene. The CDR3 consists of 15 residues. CDR1 and CDR2 (germline): DFQATT, SNEGSKA (reference sequence). V lost 0 bases, J lost 1 base, and 12 bases lay in between.

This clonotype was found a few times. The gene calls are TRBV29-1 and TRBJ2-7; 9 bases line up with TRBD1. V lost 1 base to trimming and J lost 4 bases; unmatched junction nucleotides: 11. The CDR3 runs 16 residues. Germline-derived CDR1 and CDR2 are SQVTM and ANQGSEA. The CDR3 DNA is TGCAGCGTTGAAGGGTTCGTGGGACAGGGCATATACGAGCAGTACTTC. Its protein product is CSVEGFVGQGIYEQYF.

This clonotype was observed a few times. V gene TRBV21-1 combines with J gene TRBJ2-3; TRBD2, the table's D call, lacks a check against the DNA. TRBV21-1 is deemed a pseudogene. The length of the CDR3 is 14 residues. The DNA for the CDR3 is TGTGCCAGCAGCAACACGGCAGGACTAGATACGCAGTATTTT. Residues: CASSNTAGLDTQYF.

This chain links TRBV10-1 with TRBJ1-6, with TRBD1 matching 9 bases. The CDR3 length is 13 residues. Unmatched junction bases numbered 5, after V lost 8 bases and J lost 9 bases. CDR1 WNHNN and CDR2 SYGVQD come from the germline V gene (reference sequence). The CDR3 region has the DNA TGCGCCAGCTCTGGACAGGGGATTTCACCCCTCCACTTT. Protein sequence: CASSGQGISPLHF.

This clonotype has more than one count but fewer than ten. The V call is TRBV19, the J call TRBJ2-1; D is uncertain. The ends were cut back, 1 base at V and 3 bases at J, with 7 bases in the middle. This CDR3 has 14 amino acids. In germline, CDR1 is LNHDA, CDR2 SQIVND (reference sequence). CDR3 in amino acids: CASSIGDYYNEQFF. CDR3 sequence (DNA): TGTGCCAGTAGTATAGGGGATTACTACAATGAGCAGTTCTTC.

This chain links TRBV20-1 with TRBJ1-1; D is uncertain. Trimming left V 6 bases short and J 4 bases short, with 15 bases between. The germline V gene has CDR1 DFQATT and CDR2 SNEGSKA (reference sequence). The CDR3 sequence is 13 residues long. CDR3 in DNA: TGCAGTGCCCCCTGGGATGTAGGCACTGAAGCTTTCTTT. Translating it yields CSAPWDVGTEAFF.

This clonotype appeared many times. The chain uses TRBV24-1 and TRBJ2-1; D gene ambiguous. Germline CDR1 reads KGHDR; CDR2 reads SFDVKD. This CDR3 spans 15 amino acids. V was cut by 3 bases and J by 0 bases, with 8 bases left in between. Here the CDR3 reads CATSDPLGSYNEQFF. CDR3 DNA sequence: TGTGCCACCAGTGATCCCCTCGGCTCCTACAATGAGCAGTTCTTC.

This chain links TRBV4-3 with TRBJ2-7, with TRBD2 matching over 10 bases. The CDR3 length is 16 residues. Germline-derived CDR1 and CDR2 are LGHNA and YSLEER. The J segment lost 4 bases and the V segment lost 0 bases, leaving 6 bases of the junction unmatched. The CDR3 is CASSQDRASGSYEQYF. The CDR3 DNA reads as TGCGCCAGCAGCCAAGACCGGGCTAGCGGGAGTTACGAGCAGTACTTC.

The CDR3 DNA reads as TGTGCCTGGAGTGGTCTGCAGGGGGTTTATTCACCCCTCCACTTT. Protein sequence: CAWSGLQGVYSPLHF. The chain has TRBV30 and TRBJ1-6, with 7 bases that match TRBD1. Germline V gene lookup returns CDR1 GTSNPN and CDR2 SVGIG (reference sequence). The CDR3 is 15 amino acids. J lost 8 bases, V lost 1 base, and 8 bases had no gene match.

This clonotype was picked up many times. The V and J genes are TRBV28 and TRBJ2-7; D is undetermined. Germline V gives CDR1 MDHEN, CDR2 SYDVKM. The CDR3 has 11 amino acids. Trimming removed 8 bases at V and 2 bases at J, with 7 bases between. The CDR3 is CASASTYEQYF. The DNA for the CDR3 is TGTGCCAGCGCGTCGACCTACGAGCAGTACTTC.

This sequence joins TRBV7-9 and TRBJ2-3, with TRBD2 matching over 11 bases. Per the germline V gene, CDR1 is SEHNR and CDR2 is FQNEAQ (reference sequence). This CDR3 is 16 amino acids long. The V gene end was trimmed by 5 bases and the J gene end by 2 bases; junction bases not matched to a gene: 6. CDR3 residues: CASSLRLAGITDTQYF. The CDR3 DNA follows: TGTGCCAGCAGCCTAAGACTAGCGGGGATCACAGATACGCAGTATTTT.

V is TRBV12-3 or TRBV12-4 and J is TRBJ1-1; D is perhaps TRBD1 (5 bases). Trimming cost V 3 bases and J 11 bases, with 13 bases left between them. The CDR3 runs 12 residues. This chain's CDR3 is CASSFLGGEAFF. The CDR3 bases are TGTGCCAGCAGTTTCTTGGGGGGAGAGGCTTTCTTT.

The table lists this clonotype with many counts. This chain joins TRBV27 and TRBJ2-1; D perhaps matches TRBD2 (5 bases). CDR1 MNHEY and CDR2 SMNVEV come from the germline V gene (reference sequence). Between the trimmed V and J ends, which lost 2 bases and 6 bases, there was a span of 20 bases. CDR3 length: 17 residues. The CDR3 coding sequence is TGTGCCAGCAGTTTACGAACCCCGGGAAATAGGCCCAATGAGCAGTTCTTC. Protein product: CASSLRTPGNRPNEQFF.

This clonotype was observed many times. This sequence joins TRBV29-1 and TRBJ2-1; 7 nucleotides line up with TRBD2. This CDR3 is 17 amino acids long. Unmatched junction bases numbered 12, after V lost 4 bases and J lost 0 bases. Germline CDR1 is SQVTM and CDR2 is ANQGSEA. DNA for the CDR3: TGCAGCGTTGCCTTGGGTAGCGGGTTTAGCTCCTACAATGAGCAGTTCTTC. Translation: CSVALGSGFSSYNEQFF.

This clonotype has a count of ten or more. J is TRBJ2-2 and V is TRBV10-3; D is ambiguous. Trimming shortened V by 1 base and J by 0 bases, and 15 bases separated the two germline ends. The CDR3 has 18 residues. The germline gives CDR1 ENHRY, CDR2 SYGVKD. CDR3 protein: CAISEWGTAATNTGELFF. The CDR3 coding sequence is TGTGCCATCAGTGAGTGGGGAACGGCAGCAACGAACACCGGGGAGCTGTTTTTT.

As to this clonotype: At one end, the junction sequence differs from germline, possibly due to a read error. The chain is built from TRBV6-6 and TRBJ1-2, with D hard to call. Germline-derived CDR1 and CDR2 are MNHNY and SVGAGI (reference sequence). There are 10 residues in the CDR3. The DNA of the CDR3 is TGCGCCACGCGAGGGCATGGCTACACCTTC. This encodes CATRGHGYTF.

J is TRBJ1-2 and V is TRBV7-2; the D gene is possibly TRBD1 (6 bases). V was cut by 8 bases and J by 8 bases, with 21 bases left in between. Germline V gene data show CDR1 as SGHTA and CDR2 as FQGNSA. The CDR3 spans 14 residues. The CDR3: CASGYSLGGGGYTF. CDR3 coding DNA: TGTGCCAGCGGCTACTCTTTAGGGGGTGGAGGCTACACCTTC.

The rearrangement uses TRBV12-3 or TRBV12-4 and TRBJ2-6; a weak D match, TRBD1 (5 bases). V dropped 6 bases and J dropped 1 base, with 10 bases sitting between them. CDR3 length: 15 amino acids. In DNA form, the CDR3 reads TGTGCCAGCAGATCAGGGTGGTCTGGGGCCAACGTCCTGACTTTC. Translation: CASRSGWSGANVLTF.

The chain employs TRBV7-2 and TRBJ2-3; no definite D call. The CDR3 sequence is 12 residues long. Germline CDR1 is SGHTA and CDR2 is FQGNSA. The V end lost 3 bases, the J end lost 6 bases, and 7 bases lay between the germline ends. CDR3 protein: CASSFKGDTQYF. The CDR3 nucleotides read TGTGCCAGCAGCTTCAAGGGCGATACGCAGTATTTT.

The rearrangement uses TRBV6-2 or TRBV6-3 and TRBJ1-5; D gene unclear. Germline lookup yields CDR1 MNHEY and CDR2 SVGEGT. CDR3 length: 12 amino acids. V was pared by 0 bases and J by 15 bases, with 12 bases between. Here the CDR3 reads CASSYSDKLLHF. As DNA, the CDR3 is TGTGCCAGCAGTTACTCAGACAAGCTCCTGCATTTT.